This T cell receptor beta chain was recovered during a study of cytomegalovirus exposure and HLA in healthy donors. Clones were sequenced by immunoSEQ multiplex PCR, and TCRdb holds only the in-frame ones, with some missing. The sample consists of 300,000 to 450,000 clones, roughly 88% of them appearing once. The CDR3 runs 16 residues. The sequencing input was PBMCs. This rearrangement joins TRBV21-1 to TRBJ2-4; the D call in the table, TRBD2, was not verified against the DNA. TRBV21-1 is noted as a pseudogene. The clonotype was recovered from a woman aged 18-30 years in good health and CMV-seronegative. The CDR3 is CASSKGAQSRRNIQYF. CDR3 coding DNA: TGTGCCAGCAGCAAAGGAGCTCAGTCCCGGCGGAACATTCAGTACTTC.